The present T cell receptor (beta chain) was sequenced within a study of cytomegalovirus exposure and HLA in healthy donors. Study overall: The 130 or so validation repertoires, a later analysis reported, used the same platform as the approximately 630 first-cohort repertoires.

This CDR3 comprises 14 residues. Per germline, CDR1 LNHDA and CDR2 SQIVND (reference sequence). Trimming cost V 9 bases and J 3 bases; bases outside gene matches: 8. Study-wide points: It was found in a later analysis that first-cohort TCR clusters tended to co-occur in the 90 to 150 validation repertoires. The dataset shows that most TCR sequences were rare, while some public TCRs occurred in many donors.

Sequenced by immunoSEQ multiplex PCR; TCRdb stores in-frame clones only, minus some. Here the sample spans approximately 160,000 clones, about 86% being singletons. This clone was counted a few times. Its target is unknown. The source material was PBMCs. This chain uses TRBV19 with TRBJ1-5, with 7 bases that match TRBD1. The TCR was taken from a young woman in good health and CMV-seronegative. This chain's CDR3 is CASSRGQHNQPQHF. For the CDR3, the DNA is TGTGCCAGCTCCAGGGGACAGCACAATCAGCCCCAGCATTTT.